The rows below give T cell receptor beta chains drawn from one sample of a study of graft-versus-host responses after intestinal transplantation. These receptors are not linked to any known antigen. Assay: immunoSEQ multiplex PCR; the TCRdb copy retains only in-frame clones and omits some. The data contain around 90,000 clones, around 93% of them singletons. The sample here was unstimulated CD8+ T cells sorted from spleen or lymph node cells, taken before transplant. These receptors came from a human donor who was the organ donor for an intestinal transplant. Each CDR3 is given with its conserved first and last residue. D genes are given only for firm matches. Size values are once, few and many counts, or a class for expanded clones, and some rows have none.

TRBD1	TRBJ2-5	TRBV11-2	NA	TGTGCCAGCAGCATGGAGGGGGGGACAGGGGGCGTAGAGACCCAGTACTTC	CASSMEGGTGGVETQYF
NA	TRBJ2-1	TRBV10-3	NA	TGTGCCATCAGTGAGTCTGACAGCGACAATGAGCAGTTCTTC	CAISESDSDNEQFF
TRBD1	TRBJ2-7	TRBV11-3	once	TGTGCCAGCAGCCGGACAGGGGGCGCCGAGCAGTACTTC	CASSRTGGAEQYF
NA	TRBJ2-1	TRBV4-1	NA	TGCGCCAGCAGCGCCCTCCCGGATCTAGATGAGCAGTTCTTC	CASSALPDLDEQFF
TRBD1	TRBJ2-4	TRBV13	NA	TGTGCCAGCAGCTTTGTGGGACAGGGACTAAGAGGCATTCAGTACTTC	CASSFVGQGLRGIQYF
TRBD2	TRBJ2-1	TRBV10-3	NA	TGTGCCATCAGCGGGACTAGCGGGGGGGCCCACAATGAGCAGTTCTTC	CAISGTSGGAHNEQFF
NA	TRBJ2-5	TRBV7-8	NA	TGTGCCAGCAGCTTACCAACCAGGGAGACCCAGTACTTC	CASSLPTRETQYF
NA	TRBJ1-1	TRBV6-1	NA	TGTGCCAGCAGTGAATATATGAACACTGAAGCTTTCTTT	CASSEYMNTEAFF
NA	TRBJ2-1	TRBV6-6	NA	TGTGCCAGCAGTTACAGGGGGGGAGAGGGGAATGAGCAGTTCTTC	CASSYRGGEGNEQFF
TRBD1	TRBJ1-1	TRBV5-1	NA	TGCGCCAGCAGCTTCATCACAGGGGGTATCGCTGAAGCTTTCTTT	CASSFITGGIAEAFF
TRBD1	TRBJ1-2	TRBV7-6	NA	TGTGCCAGCAGCTCCCATGTCGGGACAGAAGATAACTATGGCTACACCTTC	CASSSHVGTEDNYGYTF
TRBD1	TRBJ2-7	TRBV7-9	NA	TGTGCCAGCAGCCAGGGGGCGGGACCACCCTCCTACGAGCAGTACTTC	CASSQGAGPPSYEQYF
NA	TRBJ1-4	TRBV7-9	NA	TGTGCCAGCAGCTCGCACGGACTCAATGAAAAACTGTTTTTT	CASSSHGLNEKLFF
TRBD1	TRBJ2-7	TRBV5-6	NA	TGTGCCAGCAGCTTCCAAGGCGGGGACAGGGTTAACGAGCAGTACTTC	CASSFQGGDRVNEQYF
NA	TRBJ1-5	TRBV12-2	NA	TGTGCAAGTCGCCGTGCAGACAGACCTAGCAATCAGCCCCAGCATTTT	CASRRADRPSNQPQHF
TRBD2	TRBJ2-1	TRBV27	NA	TGTGCCAGCAGATCTCCGGAAGGGAGGGACAATGAGCAGTTCTTC	CASRSPEGRDNEQFF
NA	TRBJ2-1	TRBV14	NA	TGTGCCAGCAGCCGGGGCAGGGGAGCCTACAATGAGCAGTTCTTC	CASSRGRGAYNEQFF
TRBD1	TRBJ1-2	TRBV4-1	NA	TGCGCCAGCAGCCAAGACCTAGGGACAGGCTATGGCTACACCTTC	CASSQDLGTGYGYTF
TRBD1	TRBJ1-2	TRBV6-1	NA	TGTGCCAGCGAAGCAGGGGGCTACCTCCCTTATGGCTACACCTTC	CASEAGGYLPYGYTF
NA	TRBJ1-2	TRBV25-1	NA	TGTGCCAGCAGTGAATGGGGGCAGTTAAGGGGCTACACCTTC	CASSEWGQLRGYTF
NA	TRBJ1-5	TRBV28	NA	TGTGCCAGCAGTCCCCCGCGGCACCTCTCGCAGCCCCAGCATTTT	CASSPPRHLSQPQHF
TRBD1	TRBJ1-6	TRBV7-9	NA	TGTGCCAGCAGCCCAGGGGGGACTTCACCCCTCCACTTT	CASSPGGTSPLHF
TRBD1	TRBJ2-7	TRBV5-1	NA	TGCGCCAGCAGCGACGGGACAGGGGCCGCCTACGAGCAGTACTTC	CASSDGTGAAYEQYF
TRBD1	TRBJ1-5	TRBV2	NA	TGTGCCAGCAGAAGCGGGACAGGGGGCCTACAGCCCCAGCATTTT	CASRSGTGGLQPQHF
TRBD1	TRBJ1-1	TRBV6-1	NA	TGTGCCAGCACCGAAGACAGGGACCGAACCGATGAAGCTTTCTTT	CASTEDRDRTDEAFF
TRBD2	TRBJ2-1	TRBV6-5	NA	TGTGCCAGCACCCCCTTAGCGGGGGAGAATGAGCAGTTCTTC	CASTPLAGENEQFF
TRBD1	TRBJ2-7	TRBV6-1	few	TGTGCCAGCAGCGACAGGGGACCCTACGAGCAGTACTTC	CASSDRGPYEQYF
NA	TRBJ2-7	TRBV2	NA	TGTGCCAGCAGTGATGACAGTTCCTACGAGCAGTACTTC	CASSDDSSYEQYF
NA	TRBJ1-4	TRBV6-6	NA	TGTGCCAGCAGCAGACAGCGGGCTAATGAAAAACTGTTTTTT	CASSRQRANEKLFF
TRBD1	TRBJ2-2	TRBV28	NA	TGTGCCAGCAGTTTCACGGACAGGGGTGGTGGGGAGCTGTTTTTT	CASSFTDRGGGELFF
NA	TRBJ2-7	TRBV6-6	NA	TGTGCCAGCAGTTACTCGAACGCGAACGAGCAGTACTTC	CASSYSNANEQYF
NA	TRBJ2-1	TRBV27	NA	TGTGCCAGCACCGGGAGCTACAATGAGCAGTTCTTC	CASTGSYNEQFF
TRBD1	TRBJ1-4	TRBV6-1	NA	TGTGCCAGCAGTGAGGGGACAGGGGATGAAAAACTGTTTTTT	CASSEGTGDEKLFF
TRBD2	TRBJ2-1	TRBV15	NA	TGTGCCACCAGCAGAGTACTAGCGGGGGGGGCTTGGGATGAGCAGTTCTTC	CATSRVLAGGAWDEQFF
TRBD2	TRBJ2-3	TRBV9	NA	TGTGCCAGCAGCGTCCTAGCGGGGGTCTTCACAGATACGCAGTATTTT	CASSVLAGVFTDTQYF
TRBD1	TRBJ2-2	TRBV13	NA	TGTGCCAGCAGCTCGACAGGGGTGGAGAACACCGGGGAGCTGTTTTTT	CASSSTGVENTGELFF
NA	TRBJ2-2	TRBV25-1	NA	TGTGCCAGCAGTGAATATTTTCGGGGGAACACCGGGGAGCTGTTTTTT	CASSEYFRGNTGELFF
NA	TRBJ2-2	TRBV7-3	NA	TGTGCCAGCAGCTCCGGACTCATCGCGAACACCGGGGAGCTGTTTTTT	CASSSGLIANTGELFF
TRBD1	TRBJ2-7	TRBV4-1	few	TGCGCCAGCAGCCAATCGACAGGGTCCATCGAGCAGTACTTC	CASSQSTGSIEQYF
NA	TRBJ2-7	TRBV6-1	NA	TGTGCCAGCAGTCCCAGGGAAATCTACGAGCAGTACTTC	CASSPREIYEQYF